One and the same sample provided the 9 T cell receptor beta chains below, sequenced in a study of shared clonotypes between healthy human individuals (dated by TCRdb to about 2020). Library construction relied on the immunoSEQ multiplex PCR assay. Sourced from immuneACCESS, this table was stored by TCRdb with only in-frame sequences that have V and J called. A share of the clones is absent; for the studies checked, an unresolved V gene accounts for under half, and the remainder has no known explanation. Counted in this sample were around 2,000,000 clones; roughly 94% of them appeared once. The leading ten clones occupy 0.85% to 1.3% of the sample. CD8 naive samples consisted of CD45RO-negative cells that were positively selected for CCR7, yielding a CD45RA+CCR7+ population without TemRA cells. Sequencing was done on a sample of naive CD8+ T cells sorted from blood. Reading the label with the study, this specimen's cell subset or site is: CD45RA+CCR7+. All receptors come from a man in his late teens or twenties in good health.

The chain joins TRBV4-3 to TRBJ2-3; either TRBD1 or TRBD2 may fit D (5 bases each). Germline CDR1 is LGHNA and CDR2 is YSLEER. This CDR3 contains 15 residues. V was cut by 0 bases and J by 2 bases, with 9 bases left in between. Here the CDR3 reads CASSQDRGYTDTQYF. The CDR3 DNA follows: TGCGCCAGCAGCCAAGATCGGGGCTACACAGATACGCAGTATTTT.

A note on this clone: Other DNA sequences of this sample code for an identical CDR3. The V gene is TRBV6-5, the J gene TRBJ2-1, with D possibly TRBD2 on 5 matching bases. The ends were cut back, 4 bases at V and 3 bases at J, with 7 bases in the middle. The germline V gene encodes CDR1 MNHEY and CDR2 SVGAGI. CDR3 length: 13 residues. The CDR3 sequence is CASSFGLYNEQFF. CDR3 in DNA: TGTGCCAGCAGTTTTGGACTCTACAATGAGCAGTTCTTC.

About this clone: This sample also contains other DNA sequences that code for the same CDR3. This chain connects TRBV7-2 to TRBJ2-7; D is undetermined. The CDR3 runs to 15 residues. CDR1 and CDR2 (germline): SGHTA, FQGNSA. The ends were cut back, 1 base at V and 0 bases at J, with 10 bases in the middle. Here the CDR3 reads CASSLGLASSYEQYF. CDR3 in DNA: TGTGCCAGCAGCTTAGGGCTGGCCAGCTCCTACGAGCAGTACTTC.

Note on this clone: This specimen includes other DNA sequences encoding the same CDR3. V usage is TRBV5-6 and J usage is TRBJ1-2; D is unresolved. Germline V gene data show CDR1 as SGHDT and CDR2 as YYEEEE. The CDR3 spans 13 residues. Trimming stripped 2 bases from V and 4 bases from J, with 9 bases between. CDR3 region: CASSLGGAYGYTF. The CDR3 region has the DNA TGTGCCAGCAGCTTAGGCGGAGCCTATGGCTACACCTTC. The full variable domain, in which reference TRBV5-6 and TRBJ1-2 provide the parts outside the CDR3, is DAGVTQSPTHLIKTRGQQVTLRCSPKSGHDTVSWYQQALGQGPQFIFQYYEEEERQRGNFPDRFSGHQFPNYSSELNVNALLLGDSALYLCASSLGGAYGYTFGSGTRLTVV.

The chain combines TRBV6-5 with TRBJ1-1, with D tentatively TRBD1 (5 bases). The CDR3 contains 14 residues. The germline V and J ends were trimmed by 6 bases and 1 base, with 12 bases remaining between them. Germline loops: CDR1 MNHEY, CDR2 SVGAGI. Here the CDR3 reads CASSPGASNTEAFF. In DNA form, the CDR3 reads TGTGCCAGCAGCCCCGGGGCGTCGAACACTGAAGCTTTCTTT.

The CDR3 DNA reads as TGTGCCATCAGTGATAGGACGCCGTCCTACGAGCAGTACTTC. Amino acids: CAISDRTPSYEQYF. The chain couples TRBV10-3 to TRBJ2-7; unclear D gene. Germline V lookup: CDR1 ENHRY, CDR2 SYGVKD. This CDR3 region has 14 residues. Trimming pared 3 bases from V and 1 base from J, leaving 10 bases between.

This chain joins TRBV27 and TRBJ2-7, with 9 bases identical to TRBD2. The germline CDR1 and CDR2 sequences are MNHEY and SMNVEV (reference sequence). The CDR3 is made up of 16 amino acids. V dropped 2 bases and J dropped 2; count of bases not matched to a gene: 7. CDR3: CASSLQGTSIPYEQYF. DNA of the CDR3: TGTGCCAGCAGTTTACAAGGGACTAGCATCCCCTACGAGCAGTACTTC.

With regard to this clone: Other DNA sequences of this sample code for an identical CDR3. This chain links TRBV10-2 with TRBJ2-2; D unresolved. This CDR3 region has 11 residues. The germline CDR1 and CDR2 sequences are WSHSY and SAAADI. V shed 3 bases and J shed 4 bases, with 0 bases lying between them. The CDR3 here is CASSDTGELFF. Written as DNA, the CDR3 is TGCGCCAGCAGTGACACCGGGGAGCTGTTTTTT.

The CDR3 is CASSRSGGAVFNEQFF. The CDR3 nucleotides are TGTGCCAGCAGCAGATCAGGGGGCGCGGTGTTCAATGAGCAGTTCTTC. The genes are TRBV2 and TRBJ2-1; 8 bases align to TRBD1. The CDR3 runs 16 residues. From germline, CDR1 is SNHLY and CDR2 FYNNEI. The junction had 13 bases not matched to a gene; V was cut back by 6 bases and J by 6 bases.